This T cell receptor beta chain appears in the sequencing data of a study of cytomegalovirus exposure and HLA in healthy donors (dated by TCRdb to 2016 to 2017). Study-level background: An earlier analysis of 587 of the donors reported more than 250 Gb of sequence data and around 120 million unique TCR beta sequences from some 180 million T cells. An early release that covered around 590 HLA-typed donors contained approximately 300 gigabases of sequencing data and tens of millions of unique TCR sequences. Of the roughly 400 genotyped donors, 65% to 90% fell in the genetic ancestry cluster associated with self-reported Caucasian donors. The aim of the study was to test whether cataloging public T cell receptors could identify signatures of past pathogen exposure. The study profiled the T cell repertoires of more than 500 subjects by immunosequencing and related them to cytomegalovirus serostatus. A separate validation cohort of roughly 110 different subjects was used in addition to the 666-subject first cohort. The study combined high-throughput TCR immunosequencing, statistical association of individual TCRs with disease status, and machine learning to predict cytomegalovirus infection status. To study patterns of TCR occurrence, a later analysis re-analyzed previously published TCR beta repertoires from 666 donors and added high-resolution HLA genotyping. The later analysis used no new phenotypic data to find candidate immune exposures, relying instead on TCR beta sequences and their occurrence across donors. An earlier analysis of a few hundred of the donors applied high-throughput TCR beta sequencing to assess whether each TCR beta V gene segment acted as functional or pseudogenic. Donor age, sex, ethnicity and CMV serostatus were compiled alongside the repertoire data. A later genetic analysis took genome-wide SNP genotypes for about three fifths of the 666 donors and used that subset as a discovery cohort. Every repertoire in the discovery cohort had been generated on one and the same sequencing platform. Class I and class II HLA loci were covered by the typing at four-digit resolution. Typing coverage varied by locus: roughly 629-640 donors for A, B, C, DRB1 and DQB1; approximately 560 for DQA1; some 610 for DPA1; more than 450 for DPB1. Four or five DR-DQ haplotypes were handled as single units for association and clustering, since linkage in the cohort was strong. Among over 350 genotyped donors of the cohort, an average of 235,054 unique TCR beta nucleotide sequences were sequenced per donor, 15% to 20% of them non-productive.

To prepare the library, the immunoSEQ multiplex PCR assay was applied. A mixture of 60 forward primers for TCR Vbeta segments and 13 reverse primers for TCR Jbeta segments was used in the multiplex PCR. The CDR3 region of rearranged TCR beta genes was amplified from genomic DNA by a multiplex PCR assay. Amplified TCR beta libraries were sequenced as 87-base-pair reads on the Illumina HiSeq System. The authors' analysis ran thus. A later analysis counted around 72 million unique TCR beta chains across the 690 or so repertoires, and about 10 million of these chains were shared by at least two donors. A nearest-neighbor algorithm error-corrected the raw reads and collapsed the reads into unique sequences, merging closely related sequences to remove PCR and sequencing errors. Alignment of CDR3 sequences to IMGT reference sequences was used to assign V, D and J gene segments. For a sequence to be retained, a match of at least six nucleotides to both a V gene segment and a J gene segment was required. A rearrangement counted as productive if the CDR3 had no stop codons and remained in frame with V and J, and every other rearrangement counted as non-productive. Following IMGT convention, CDR3 was defined as the stretch from the second conserved V-encoded cysteine to the conserved J-encoded phenylalanine. The earlier analysis of some 600 of the donors excluded sequences that lacked an unambiguous match to a single V gene segment. An earlier analysis of under 750 of the donors called V segments functional above 56.7% productive rearrangements and segregating when the between-donor standard deviation exceeded 5%. A statistical classification framework was developed to diagnose cytomegalovirus status using the catalog of TCR beta chain sequences. In a later analysis, TCR nucleotide sequences were compared against IMGT/GENE-DB human TR gene sequences so that V and J genes could be assigned. The TCRdist pipeline was used in a later analysis to assign CDR3 sequences and most-parsimonious VDJ recombination scenarios. A later analysis defined each TCR beta chain by its CDR3 amino acid sequence plus V-gene family, and excluded reads lacking a unique V-gene family. In a later analysis, 550 to 650 highly shared, low-generation-probability nucleotide sequences were removed to address suspected cross-contamination and a sequencing artifact. In a later analysis, a clonal expansion index for each public chain was calculated from normalized within-repertoire ranks of inferred template counts. Generation probabilities in a later analysis came from a VDJ recombination model fitted to out-of-frame rearrangements, and those results were checked against IGoR. A later analysis scored TCR-TCR, TCR-HLA and TCR-CMV co-occurrence with hypergeometric tests, applying a repertoire-size bias correction to TCR pairs. To estimate false discovery rates, a later analysis permuted the HLA or CMV assignments 20 times. In a later analysis, co-occurring TCRs were grouped using DBSCAN, and TCRdist sequence similarity was added for clustering within HLA-allele-positive subsets. For co-occurrence clustering, repertoires with fewer than 30,000 or more than 120,000 public chains were excluded, along with five repertoires with anomalous nucleotide sharing. Here the immuneACCESS table is served through TCRdb, limited to in-frame sequences with V and J called. Missing clones are a known gap in these copies; in checked studies unresolved V genes cover under half, and the rest lacks a known reason. From that table come the V and J calls and clone size; the DNA was used to work out D and trimming. Present in this sample are 150,000 to 200,000 clones, approximately 81% of which were seen just once. Clones ranked in the top ten supply 0.38% of the sample.

V is cut by 6 bases and J by 4 bases, and the space between the germline ends is 14 bases. The CDR3 holds 14 amino acids from the cysteine to the phenylalanine. Only the CDR3 region is kept as DNA, spanning 42 bases read in frame from base 1. Taken from the germline V gene (reference sequence), the CDR1 and CDR2 loops are MNHEY and SMNVEV. About this clone itself: Its antigen remains undetermined. Base-call qualities are not available, and no considerably larger clone is one nucleotide away.

The cohort comprised around 700 healthy bone marrow donors. Cohort members were all nominally healthy when sampled, although unrecorded immune exposures were likely present. The donor tested CMV seronegative, placing the donor among the roughly 340 seronegative members of the cohort. Every donor gave a peripheral blood sample, and the peripheral blood mononuclear cells from that sample were used for TCR beta sequencing. The Qiagen DNeasy Blood Extraction Kit was used to extract genomic DNA from the blood cell samples. The full study reports these points: A group of highly shared sequence variants was considered likely to be a technical artifact of the sequencing pipeline. Assigning TCR associations to individual alleles was difficult when HLA alleles, especially DR and DQ, strongly co-occurred. A further reported finding was that TCR beta sequences accurately predicted the HLA-A and HLA-B alleles for most subjects in the first cohort. The only immune exposure information available for the cohort was CMV serostatus. It was suggested by the authors that the approach could potentially be generalized to other disease states and immunological phenotypes. In a later analysis, HLA-associated TCR beta chains were found to be more clonally expanded and to have lower generation probabilities than equally common non-associated chains. Linkage disequilibrium might explain the correlated functional status among segregating V segments, but an unknown experimental factor could not be excluded. In a later genetic analysis, fewer N-insertions in productive TCRs were reported among donors in an Asian-associated ancestry cluster than the approximately 710-donor mean. A later genetic analysis associated a missense DCLRE1C variant with V-gene and J-gene trimming of TCR beta chains, and an independent cohort replicated the association. A later analysis reported that several top co-occurrence clusters appeared linked to parvovirus B19, influenza, CMV and Epstein-Barr virus. Three of the identified cytomegalovirus-associated TCR beta chains were confirmed in vitro to be specific for cytomegalovirus antigens. Because HLA typing was missing for some donors at each locus, association tests included only the typed subset. Most CMV-associated TCR beta chains appeared to be HLA-restricted in a later analysis, and the HLA associations seemed to be driven largely by CMV exposure. In an earlier analysis of several hundred of the donors, most TCR beta V segments were observed in productive rearrangements about 87% or about 30% of the time, broadly matching IMGT annotations. In this cohort, only TCR beta chains were sequenced, and detectable features were limited by the absence of alpha or paired-chain data. A later analysis found that TCR association rates varied across HLA loci, with DRB1 alleles showing the most associated TCRs and HLA-C alleles the fewest. Some 15 rarely observed V segments, including chromosome 9 orphons, were excluded from the earlier analysis of some 590 of the donors because counts were too low. In the study, 150 to 200 TCR beta chains were listed as associated with cytomegalovirus. The presence/absence analyses assumed that sequencing depth was roughly uniform across donors, and that assumption may not be true. The classifier was reported to diagnose cytomegalovirus status with high specificity and sensitivity in both the original cohort and the validation cohort. Some IMGT-functional V segments, including TRBV6-2 and TRBV6-3, could not be distinguished by the 87-base-pair reads and were therefore excluded. Across donors, most TCR sequences were observed very rarely, whereas some public TCRs were present in many individuals. At a false discovery rate of 0.05, a later analysis linked approximately 18,000 TCR beta sequences to specific HLA alleles.

The rearranged chain carries TRBV27 and TRBJ2-3; a weak D assignment points to TRBD2 (6 bases agree). The receptor comes from a boy younger than 10 in good health and CMV-seronegative. Sequenced sample: PBMCs. Read as DNA, the sequence is TGTGCCAGCAGGGACCGGGGGTTCCCAGATACGCAGTATTTT. It is translated as CASRDRGFPDTQYF.